Below are 13 T cell receptor beta chains sequenced from a single sample in a study of response to subunit inactivated influenza vaccine. TCRdb passed the RT-PCR reads through MiXCR, listing each CDR3 protein once. The data contain almost 600,000 distinct CDR3 sequences, 14% of them singletons. The material sequenced was PBMCs from blood, taken about 11 days after vaccination. The receptor source for this set is a man aged 45-65 years who received an inactivated influenza vaccine.

This clonotype appeared a single time. The chain employs TRBV24-1 and TRBJ2-1; 9 bases map to TRBD2. V was pared by 3 bases and J by 1 base, with 3 bases of the junction left unmatched. CDR3 size: 16 residues. Per the germline V gene, CDR1 is KGHDR and CDR2 is SFDVKD. CDR3 DNA sequence: TGTGCCACCAGTGATCATAGCGGGAGATCCTACAATGAGCAGTTCTTC. The encoded protein is CATSDHSGRSYNEQFF.

This clonotype was seen more than once but under ten times. This chain uses TRBV7-9 with TRBJ2-2; perhaps TRBD1 as D (5 bases). The germline V and J ends were trimmed by 0 bases and 5 bases, with 13 bases remaining between them. Germline assignment: CDR1 SEHNR and CDR2 FQNEAQ (reference sequence). The CDR3 has 16 residues. The CDR3: CASSLAQGWVTGELFF. CDR3 DNA sequence: TGTGCCAGCAGCTTAGCGCAGGGCTGGGTGACCGGGGAGCTGTTTTTT. The full variable domain, rest sourced from reference TRBV7-9 and TRBJ2-2, is DTGVSQNPRHKITKRGQNVTFRCDPISEHNRLYWYRQTLGQGPEFLTYFQNEAQLEKSRLLSDRFSAERPKGSFSTLEIQRTEQGDSAMYLCASSLAQGWVTGELFFGEGSRLTVL.

In this sample, this clonotype turned up many times. The chain links TRBV7-9 to TRBJ2-7; no definite D call. The CDR3 is 14 residues long. Germline CDR1 and CDR2: SEHNR and FQNEAQ (reference sequence). V dropped 4 bases and J dropped 2 bases, with 12 bases sitting between them. Written as DNA, the CDR3 is TGTGCCAGCAGCTCTACTCGAAACACCTACGAGCAGTACTTC. The encoded protein is CASSSTRNTYEQYF.

The CDR3 region is CSAIRGANYGYTF. CDR3 DNA sequence: TGCAGTGCTATCAGGGGTGCTAACTATGGCTACACCTTC. The gene calls are TRBV20-1 and TRBJ1-2, with D maybe TRBD1 (6 bases). The V end lost 4 bases, the J end lost 0 bases, and 9 bases lay between the germline ends. The CDR3 totals 13 residues. Germline values: CDR1 DFQATT, CDR2 SNEGSKA (reference sequence).

The table lists this clonotype with many counts. CDR3 residues: CSVPGLAGDGAYNEQFF. In DNA form, the CDR3 reads TGCAGCGTGCCCGGGCTAGCGGGAGACGGGGCCTACAATGAGCAGTTCTTC. This sequence joins TRBV29-1 and TRBJ2-1; 10 positions match TRBD2. V shed 6 bases, J shed 2 bases, and the junction held 13 bases outside the gene matches. The CDR3 spans 17 residues. Germline V CDR1 and CDR2: SQVTM, ANQGSEA.

This clonotype has more than one count but fewer than ten. The chain carries TRBV2 and TRBJ1-1; D unresolved. Germline-derived CDR1 and CDR2 are SNHLY and FYNNEI. With 8 bases removed from V and 3 bases from J, the gap between germline ends came to 16 bases. The CDR3 has 14 amino acids. CDR3 region: CASEALDTHTEAFF. Here the CDR3 DNA reads TGTGCCAGCGAGGCCCTAGACACCCACACTGAAGCTTTCTTT.

This clonotype was recorded a few times. The J gene is TRBJ2-2, the V gene TRBV4-2; D is tentatively TRBD1 or TRBD2 (6 bases each). The CDR3 has 17 residues. Trimming took 0 bases from V and 6 from J, leaving 17 bases between them. Germline values: CDR1 LGHNA, CDR2 YNFKEQ. As DNA, the CDR3 is TGTGCCAGCAGCCAAGATACGGGGGCCCACTTTCCCGGGGAGCTGTTTTTT. Translating gives CASSQDTGAHFPGELFF.

This clonotype was observed a few times. The rearrangement uses TRBV11-2 and TRBJ2-5; 13 bases line up with TRBD2. This CDR3 is 18 amino acids long. V shed 0 bases and J 5 bases; nucleotides not matched to a gene: 9. CDR1 and CDR2 from the germline V gene are SGHAT and FQNNGV. CDR3 residues: CASSLDPSTSGGTETQYF. The CDR3 DNA reads as TGTGCCAGCAGCTTAGATCCTTCGACTAGCGGGGGGACGGAGACCCAGTACTTC. Full variable domain (missing parts from reference TRBV11-2 and TRBJ2-5): EAGVAQSPRYKIIEKRQSVAFWCNPISGHATLYWYQQILGQGPKLLIQFQNNGVVDDSQLPKDRFSAERLKGVDSTLKIQPAKLEDSAVYLCASSLDPSTSGGTETQYFGPGTRLLVL.

The CDR3 sequence: CASSLTVFYNEQFF. The CDR3 DNA follows: TGTGCCAGCAGCTTAACGGTCTTCTACAATGAGCAGTTCTTC. The chain is built from TRBV11-2 and TRBJ2-1; the D is unclear. The germline V and J ends were trimmed by 2 bases and 3 bases, with 8 bases remaining between them. Germline CDR1 is SGHAT and CDR2 is FQNNGV. CDR3 length: 14 residues.

This clonotype was seen only a few times. This chain connects TRBV3-1 to TRBJ1-1; no definite D call. CDR3 length equals 14 residues. V shed 0 bases and J shed 4 bases, with 9 bases lying between them. Germline loops: CDR1 LGHDT, CDR2 YNNKEL (reference sequence). This CDR3 is CASSQEGLSTEAFF. The CDR3 DNA sequence: TGTGCCAGCAGCCAAGAGGGCCTCTCCACTGAAGCTTTCTTT.

This chain uses TRBV12-5 with TRBJ2-1; D unclear. Germline-derived CDR1 and CDR2 are LGHNT and FRNRAP. Trimming cost V 1 base and J 5 bases, with 9 bases left between them. CDR3 length equals 14 residues. This CDR3 is CASGLEGPHNEQFF. As DNA, the CDR3 is TGTGCTAGTGGTTTGGAGGGCCCCCACAATGAGCAGTTCTTC.

This sequence joins TRBV7-2 and TRBJ1-6, with D maybe TRBD1 (6 bases). The CDR3 is 16 residues long. V was clipped by 1 base and J by 8 bases, with 15 bases between them. CDR1 is SGHTA, CDR2 FQGNSA, per germline. CDR3 DNA: TGTGCCAGCAGCTTAGGTCCGACAGGTGTAGATTCACCCCTCCACTTT. Protein product: CASSLGPTGVDSPLHF. The entire variable domain, with the rest obtained from reference TRBV7-2 and TRBJ1-6, is as follows: GAGVSQSPSNKVTEKGKDVELRCDPISGHTALYWYRQSLGQGLEFLIYFQGNSAPDKSGLPSDRFSAERTGGSVSTLTIQRTQQEDSAVYLCASSLGPTGVDSPLHFGNGTRLTVT.

CDR3: CASSLNRMTNLDTEAFF. In nucleotides, the CDR3 is TGTGCCAGCAGTTTGAACAGGATGACAAACCTGGACACTGAAGCTTTCTTT. The chain employs TRBV28 and TRBJ1-1; tentatively, D is TRBD1 (5 bases). The germline V and J ends were trimmed by 3 bases and 3 bases, with 20 bases remaining between them. The CDR3 sequence is 17 residues long. Per germline, CDR1 MDHEN and CDR2 SYDVKM.